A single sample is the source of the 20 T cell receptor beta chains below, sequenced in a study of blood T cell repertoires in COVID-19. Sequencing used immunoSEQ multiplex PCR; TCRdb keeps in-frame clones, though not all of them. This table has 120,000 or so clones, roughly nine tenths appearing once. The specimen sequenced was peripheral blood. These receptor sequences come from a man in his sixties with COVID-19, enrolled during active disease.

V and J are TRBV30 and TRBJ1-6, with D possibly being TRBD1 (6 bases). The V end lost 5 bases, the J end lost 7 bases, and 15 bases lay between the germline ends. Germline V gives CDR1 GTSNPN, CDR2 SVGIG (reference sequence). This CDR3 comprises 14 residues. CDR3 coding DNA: TGTGCCTGGGGTTTTACAGGGAAAAATTCACCCCTCCACTTT. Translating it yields CAWGFTGKNSPLHF.

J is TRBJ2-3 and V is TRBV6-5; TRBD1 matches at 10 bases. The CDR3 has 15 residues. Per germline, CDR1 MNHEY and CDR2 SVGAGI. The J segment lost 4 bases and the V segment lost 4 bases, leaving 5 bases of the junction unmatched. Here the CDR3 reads CASSFRDRGPDTQYF. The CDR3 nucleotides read TGTGCCAGCAGTTTCCGGGACAGGGGCCCAGATACGCAGTATTTT.

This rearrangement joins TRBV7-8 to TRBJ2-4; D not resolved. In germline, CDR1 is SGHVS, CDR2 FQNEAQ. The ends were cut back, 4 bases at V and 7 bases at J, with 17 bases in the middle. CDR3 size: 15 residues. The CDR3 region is CASSSVRLGRNIQYF. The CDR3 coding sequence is TGTGCCAGCAGCTCGGTCCGCCTAGGCCGTAACATTCAGTACTTC.

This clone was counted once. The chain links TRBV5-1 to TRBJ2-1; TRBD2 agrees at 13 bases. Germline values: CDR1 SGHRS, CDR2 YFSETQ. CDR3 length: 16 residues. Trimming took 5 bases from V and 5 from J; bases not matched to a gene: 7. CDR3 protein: CASRTSGRAGDNEQFF. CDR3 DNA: TGCGCCAGCAGAACTAGCGGGAGGGCCGGGGACAATGAGCAGTTCTTC.

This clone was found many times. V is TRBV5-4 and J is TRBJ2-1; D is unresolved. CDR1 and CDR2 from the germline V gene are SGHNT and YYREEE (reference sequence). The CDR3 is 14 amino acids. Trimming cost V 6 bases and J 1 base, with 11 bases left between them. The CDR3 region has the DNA TGTGCCAGCACCTCAGTCTCTTCCTACAATGAGCAGTTCTTC. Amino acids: CASTSVSSYNEQFF.

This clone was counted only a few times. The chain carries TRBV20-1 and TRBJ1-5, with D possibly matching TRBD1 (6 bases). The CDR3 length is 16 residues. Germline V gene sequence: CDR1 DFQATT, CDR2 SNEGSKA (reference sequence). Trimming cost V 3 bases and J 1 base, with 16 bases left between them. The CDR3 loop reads CSASRGAFGSNQPQHF. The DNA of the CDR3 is TGCAGTGCTAGTCGGGGGGCATTTGGGAGCAATCAGCCCCAGCATTTT.

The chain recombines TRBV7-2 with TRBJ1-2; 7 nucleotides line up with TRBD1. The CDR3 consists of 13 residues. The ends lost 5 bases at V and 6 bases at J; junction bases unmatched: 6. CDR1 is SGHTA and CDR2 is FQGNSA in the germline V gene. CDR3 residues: CASSPLTGNGYTF. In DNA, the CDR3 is TGTGCCAGCAGCCCATTGACAGGGAATGGCTACACCTTC.

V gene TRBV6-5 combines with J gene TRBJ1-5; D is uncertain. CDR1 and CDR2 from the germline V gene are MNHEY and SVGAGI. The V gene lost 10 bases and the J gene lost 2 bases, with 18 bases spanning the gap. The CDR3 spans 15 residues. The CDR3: CATRRGYGGNQPQHF. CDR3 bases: TGTGCCACCAGGCGGGGATACGGGGGCAATCAGCCCCAGCATTTT.

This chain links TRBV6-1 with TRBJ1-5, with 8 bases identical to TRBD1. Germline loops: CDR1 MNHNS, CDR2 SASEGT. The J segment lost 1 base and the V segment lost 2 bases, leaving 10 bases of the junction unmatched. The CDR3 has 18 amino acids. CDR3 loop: CASSEPDRGVRSNQPQHF. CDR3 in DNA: TGTGCCAGCAGTGAACCCGACAGGGGAGTTCGGAGCAATCAGCCCCAGCATTTT.

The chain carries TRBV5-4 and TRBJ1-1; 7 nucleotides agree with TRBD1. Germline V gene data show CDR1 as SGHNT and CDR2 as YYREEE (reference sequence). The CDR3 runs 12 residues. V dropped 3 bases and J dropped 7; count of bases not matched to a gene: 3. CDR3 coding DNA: TGTGCCAGCAGCTGGGACAGCCTTGAAGCTTTCTTT. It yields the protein CASSWDSLEAFF.

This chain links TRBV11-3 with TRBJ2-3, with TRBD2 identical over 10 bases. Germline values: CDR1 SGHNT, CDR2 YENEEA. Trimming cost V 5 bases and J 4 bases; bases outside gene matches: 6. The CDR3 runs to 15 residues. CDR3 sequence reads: CASSKLAGASDTQYF. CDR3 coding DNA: TGTGCCAGCAGCAAGCTAGCGGGAGCTTCAGATACGCAGTATTTT.

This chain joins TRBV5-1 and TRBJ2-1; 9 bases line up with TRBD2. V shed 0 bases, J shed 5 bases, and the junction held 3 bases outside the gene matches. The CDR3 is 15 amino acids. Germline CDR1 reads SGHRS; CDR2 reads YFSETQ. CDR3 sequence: CASSLEPSGNNEQFF. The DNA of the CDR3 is TGCGCCAGCAGCTTGGAGCCTAGCGGGAACAATGAGCAGTTCTTC.

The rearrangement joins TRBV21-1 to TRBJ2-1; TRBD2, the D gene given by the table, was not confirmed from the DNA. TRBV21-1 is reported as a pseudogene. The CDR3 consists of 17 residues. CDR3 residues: CASSKGADSHLYNEQFF. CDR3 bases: TGTGCCAGCAGCAAAGGAGCGGATTCCCACCTATACAATGAGCAGTTCTTC.

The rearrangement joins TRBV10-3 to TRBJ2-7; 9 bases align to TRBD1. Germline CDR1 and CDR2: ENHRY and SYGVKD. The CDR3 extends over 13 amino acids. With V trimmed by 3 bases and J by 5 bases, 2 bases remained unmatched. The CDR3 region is CAISEGTGNEQYF. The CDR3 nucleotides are TGTGCCATCAGTGAAGGGACAGGGAACGAGCAGTACTTC.

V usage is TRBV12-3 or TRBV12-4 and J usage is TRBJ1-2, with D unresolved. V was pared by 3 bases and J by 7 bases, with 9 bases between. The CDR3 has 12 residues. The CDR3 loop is CASSFEGRGYTF. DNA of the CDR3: TGTGCCAGCAGTTTTGAGGGCCGTGGCTACACCTTC.

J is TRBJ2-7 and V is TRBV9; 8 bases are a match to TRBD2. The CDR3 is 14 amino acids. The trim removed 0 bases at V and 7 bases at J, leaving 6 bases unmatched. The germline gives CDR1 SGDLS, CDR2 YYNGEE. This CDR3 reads CASSVAGGPGEQYF. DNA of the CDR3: TGTGCCAGCAGCGTAGCGGGAGGGCCGGGGGAGCAGTACTTC.

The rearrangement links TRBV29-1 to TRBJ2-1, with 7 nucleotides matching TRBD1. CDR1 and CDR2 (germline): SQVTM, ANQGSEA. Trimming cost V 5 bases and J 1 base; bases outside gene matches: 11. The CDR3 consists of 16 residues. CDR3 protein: CSVSAKGGLSYNEQFF. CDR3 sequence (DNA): TGCAGCGTTTCCGCCAAAGGGGGCCTGTCCTACAATGAGCAGTTCTTC.

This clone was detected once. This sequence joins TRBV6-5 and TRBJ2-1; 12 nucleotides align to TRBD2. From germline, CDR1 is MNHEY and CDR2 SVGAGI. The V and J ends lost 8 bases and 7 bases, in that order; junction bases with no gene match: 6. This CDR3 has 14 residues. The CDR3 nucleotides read TGTGCCAGCGGGAGACTAGCGGGAGAAAATGAGCAGTTCTTC. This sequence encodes CASGRLAGENEQFF.

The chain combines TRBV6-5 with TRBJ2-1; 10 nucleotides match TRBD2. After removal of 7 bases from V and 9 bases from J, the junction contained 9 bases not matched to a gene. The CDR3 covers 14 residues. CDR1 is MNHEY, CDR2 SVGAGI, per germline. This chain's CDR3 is CASKDSGRATEQFF. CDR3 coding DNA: TGTGCCAGCAAGGACAGCGGGAGGGCCACTGAGCAGTTCTTC.

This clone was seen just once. CDR3 nucleotides: TGCAGTGCTAGGGCGGACAGCGAAGCTTTCTTT. Its protein is CSARADSEAFF. The chain carries TRBV20-1 and TRBJ1-1, with D perhaps matching TRBD1 (6 bases). The V end lost 3 bases, the J end lost 8 bases, and 10 bases lay between the germline ends. Per germline, CDR1 DFQATT and CDR2 SNEGSKA (reference sequence). The CDR3 contains 11 residues.